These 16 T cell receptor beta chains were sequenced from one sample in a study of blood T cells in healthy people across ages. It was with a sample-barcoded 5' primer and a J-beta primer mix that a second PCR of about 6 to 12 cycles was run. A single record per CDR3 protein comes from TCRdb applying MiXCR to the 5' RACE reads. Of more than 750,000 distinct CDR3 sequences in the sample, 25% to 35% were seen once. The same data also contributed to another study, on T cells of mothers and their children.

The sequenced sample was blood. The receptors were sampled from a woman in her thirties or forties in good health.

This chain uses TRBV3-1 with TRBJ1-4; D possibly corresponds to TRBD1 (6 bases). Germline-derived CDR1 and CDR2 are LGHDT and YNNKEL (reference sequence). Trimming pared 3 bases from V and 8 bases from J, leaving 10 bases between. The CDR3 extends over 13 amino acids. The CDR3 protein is CASSQRGGEKLFF. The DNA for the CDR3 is TGTGCCAGCAGCCAGAGGGGGGGAGAAAAACTGTTTTTT.

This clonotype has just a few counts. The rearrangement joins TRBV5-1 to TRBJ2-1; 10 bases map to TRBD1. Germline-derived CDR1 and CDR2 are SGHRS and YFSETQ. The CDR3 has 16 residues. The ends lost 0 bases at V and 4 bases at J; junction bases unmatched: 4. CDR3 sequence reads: CASSLARDRGYNEQFF. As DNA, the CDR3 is TGCGCCAGCAGCTTGGCGCGGGACAGGGGATACAATGAGCAGTTCTTC. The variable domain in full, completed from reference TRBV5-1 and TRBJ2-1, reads KAGVTQTPRYLIKTRGQQVTLSCSPISGHRSVSWYQQTPGQGLQFLFEYFSETQRNKGNFPGRFSGRQFSNSRSEMNVSTLELGDSALYLCASSLARDRGYNEQFFGPGTRLTVL.

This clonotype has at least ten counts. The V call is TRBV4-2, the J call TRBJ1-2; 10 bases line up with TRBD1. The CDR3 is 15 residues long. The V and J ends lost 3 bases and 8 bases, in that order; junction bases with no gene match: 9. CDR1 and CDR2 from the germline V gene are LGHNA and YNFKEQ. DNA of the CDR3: TGTGCCAGCAGCCATCCCGGGACAGGGGTCGGCGGCTACACCTTC. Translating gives CASSHPGTGVGGYTF.

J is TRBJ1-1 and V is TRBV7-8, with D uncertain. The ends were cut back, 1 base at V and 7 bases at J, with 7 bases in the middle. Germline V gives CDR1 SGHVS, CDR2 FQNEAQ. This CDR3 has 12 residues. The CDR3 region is CASSLGPGEAFF. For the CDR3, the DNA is TGTGCCAGCAGCTTAGGTCCGGGTGAAGCTTTCTTT.

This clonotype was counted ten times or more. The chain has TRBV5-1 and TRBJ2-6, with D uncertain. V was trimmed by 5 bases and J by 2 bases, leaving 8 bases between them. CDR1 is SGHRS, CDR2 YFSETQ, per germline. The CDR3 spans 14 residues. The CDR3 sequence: CASSSGAGANVLTF. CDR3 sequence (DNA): TGCGCCAGCAGTTCGGGTGCTGGGGCCAACGTCCTGACTTTC.

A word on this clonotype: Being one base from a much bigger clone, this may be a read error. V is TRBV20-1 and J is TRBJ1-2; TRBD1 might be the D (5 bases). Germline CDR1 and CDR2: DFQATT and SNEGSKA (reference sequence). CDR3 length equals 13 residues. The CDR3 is CSARHGQSYDYTF. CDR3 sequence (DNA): TGCAGTGCTAGACATGGACAAAGTTATGACTACACCTTC.

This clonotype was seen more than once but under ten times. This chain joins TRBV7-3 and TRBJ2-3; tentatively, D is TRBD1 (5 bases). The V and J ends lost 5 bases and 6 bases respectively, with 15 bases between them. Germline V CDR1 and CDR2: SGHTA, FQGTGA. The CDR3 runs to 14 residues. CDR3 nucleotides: TGTGCCAGCAGCAGGGGTTTTCAAGGGGATACGCAGTATTTT. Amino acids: CASSRGFQGDTQYF.

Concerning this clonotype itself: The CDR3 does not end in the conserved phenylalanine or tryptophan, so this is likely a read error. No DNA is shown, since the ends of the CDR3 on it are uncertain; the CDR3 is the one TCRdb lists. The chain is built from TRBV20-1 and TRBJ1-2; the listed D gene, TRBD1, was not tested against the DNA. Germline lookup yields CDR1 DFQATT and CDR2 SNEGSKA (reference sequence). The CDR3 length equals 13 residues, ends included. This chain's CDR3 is CSAWDGLNSPLHL.

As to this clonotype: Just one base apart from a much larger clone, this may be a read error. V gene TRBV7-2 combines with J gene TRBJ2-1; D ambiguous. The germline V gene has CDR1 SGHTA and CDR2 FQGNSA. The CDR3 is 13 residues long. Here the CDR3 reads CAGSPPSYNEQFF. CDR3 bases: TGTGCCGGCAGCCCTCCCAGCTACAATGAGCAGTTCTTC.

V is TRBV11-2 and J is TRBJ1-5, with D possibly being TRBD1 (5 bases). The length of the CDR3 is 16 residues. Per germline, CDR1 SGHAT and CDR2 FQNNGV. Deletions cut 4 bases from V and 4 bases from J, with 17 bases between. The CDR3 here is CASSWFAGPGNQPQHF. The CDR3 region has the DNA TGTGCCAGCAGCTGGTTCGCGGGTCCAGGGAATCAGCCCCAGCATTTT.

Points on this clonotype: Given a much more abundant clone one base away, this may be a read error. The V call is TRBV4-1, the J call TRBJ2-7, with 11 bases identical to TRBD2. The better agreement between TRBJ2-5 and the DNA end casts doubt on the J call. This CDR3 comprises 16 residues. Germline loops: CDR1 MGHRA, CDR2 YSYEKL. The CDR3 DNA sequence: TGCGCCAGCAGCCAAAATCTAGCGGGGGGTAGAAAGACCCAGTACTTC. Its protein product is CASSQNLAGGRKTQYF.

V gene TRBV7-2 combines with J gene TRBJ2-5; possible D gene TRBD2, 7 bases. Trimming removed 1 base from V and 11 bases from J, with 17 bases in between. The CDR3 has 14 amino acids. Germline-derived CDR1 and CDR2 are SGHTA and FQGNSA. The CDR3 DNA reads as TGTGCCAGCAGCTTAGTCGGGGGGCTAGATGAGCAGTACTTC. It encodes CASSLVGGLDEQYF.

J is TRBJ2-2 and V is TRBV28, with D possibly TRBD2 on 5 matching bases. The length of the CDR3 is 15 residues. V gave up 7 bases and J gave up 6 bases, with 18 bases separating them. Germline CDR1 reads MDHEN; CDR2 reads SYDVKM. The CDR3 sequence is CASTLAGKNSGELFF. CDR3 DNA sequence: TGTGCCAGCACCCTAGCCGGGAAGAATTCCGGGGAGCTGTTTTTT.

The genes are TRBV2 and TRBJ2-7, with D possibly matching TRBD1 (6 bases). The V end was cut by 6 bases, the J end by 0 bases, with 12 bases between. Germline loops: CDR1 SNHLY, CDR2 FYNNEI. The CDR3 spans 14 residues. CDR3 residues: CASRDPGVSYEQYF. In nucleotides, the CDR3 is TGTGCCAGCAGGGACCCAGGGGTCTCCTACGAGCAGTACTTC.

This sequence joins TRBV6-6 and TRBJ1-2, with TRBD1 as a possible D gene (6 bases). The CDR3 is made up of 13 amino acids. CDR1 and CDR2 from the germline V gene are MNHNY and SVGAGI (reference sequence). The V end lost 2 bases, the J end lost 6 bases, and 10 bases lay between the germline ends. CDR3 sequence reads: CASSYGGLDGYTF. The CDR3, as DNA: TGTGCCAGCAGTTACGGGGGGCTGGATGGCTACACCTTC.

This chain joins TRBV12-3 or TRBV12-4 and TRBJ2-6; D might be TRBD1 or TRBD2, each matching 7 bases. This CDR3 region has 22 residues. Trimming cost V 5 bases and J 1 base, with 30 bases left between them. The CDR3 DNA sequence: TGTGCCAGCAGTGGATTACTCCCCAGAGCGGGACAGAAACATTCTGGGGCCAACGTCCTGACTTTC. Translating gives CASSGLLPRAGQKHSGANVLTF.